The T cell receptor beta chain described here comes from a study of sequential checkpoint blockade in melanoma. Background on the study: Patients were randomized 1:1 to nivolumab-then-ipilimumab or ipilimumab-then-nivolumab first-line. Each arm's sequence ended with maintenance nivolumab.

Germline V gene sequence: CDR1 MNHNS, CDR2 SASEGT. Trimming took off 5 bases at V and 2 bases at J, with 10 bases between the two ends. The CDR3 is made up of 13 amino acids. Assay used: immunoSEQ multiplex PCR; TCRdb lists only in-frame clones, some missing. The data contain 35,000 to 50,000 clones, roughly 89% of them singletons. Treatment indicated: randomized to nivolumab then ipilimumab (arm A) or the reverse (arm B). No patient had prior DNA-damaging chemotherapy. From thawed PBMCs, live CD3+CD8+ cells negative for CD19 and CD56 were sorted. The chain carries TRBV6-1 and TRBJ2-7; D might be TRBD1 (5 bases). The material was CD8+ T cells sorted from blood (inferred from file names), obtained from a patient given nivolumab and ipilimumab in sequence. This sequence was found in a human donor with melanoma. Here the CDR3 reads CASSLGAAYEQYF. CDR3 nucleotide sequence: TGTGCCAGCAGTCTTGGGGCAGCCTACGAGCAGTACTTC.